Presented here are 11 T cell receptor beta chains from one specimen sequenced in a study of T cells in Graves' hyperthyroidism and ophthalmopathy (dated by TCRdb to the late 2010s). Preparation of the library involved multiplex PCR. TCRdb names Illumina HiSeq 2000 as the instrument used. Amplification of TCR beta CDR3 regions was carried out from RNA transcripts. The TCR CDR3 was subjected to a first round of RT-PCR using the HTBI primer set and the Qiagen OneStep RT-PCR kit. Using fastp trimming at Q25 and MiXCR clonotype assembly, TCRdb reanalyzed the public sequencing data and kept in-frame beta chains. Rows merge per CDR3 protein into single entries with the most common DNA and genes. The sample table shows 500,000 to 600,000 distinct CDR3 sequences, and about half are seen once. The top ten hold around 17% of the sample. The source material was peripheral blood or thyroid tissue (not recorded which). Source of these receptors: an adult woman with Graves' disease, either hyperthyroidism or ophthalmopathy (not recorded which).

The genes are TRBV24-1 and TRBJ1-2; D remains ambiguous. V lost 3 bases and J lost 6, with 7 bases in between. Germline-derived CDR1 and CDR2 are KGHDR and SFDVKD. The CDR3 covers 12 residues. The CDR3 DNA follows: TGTGCCACCAGTGATGGGCTAAATGGCTACACCTTC. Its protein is CATSDGLNGYTF.

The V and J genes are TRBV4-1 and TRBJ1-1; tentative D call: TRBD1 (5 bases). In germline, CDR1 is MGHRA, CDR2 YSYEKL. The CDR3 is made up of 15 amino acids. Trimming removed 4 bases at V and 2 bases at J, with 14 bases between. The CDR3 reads CASSPRGPLNTEAFF. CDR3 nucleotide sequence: TGCGCCAGCAGCCCCCGGGGCCCTCTAAACACTGAAGCTTTCTTT.

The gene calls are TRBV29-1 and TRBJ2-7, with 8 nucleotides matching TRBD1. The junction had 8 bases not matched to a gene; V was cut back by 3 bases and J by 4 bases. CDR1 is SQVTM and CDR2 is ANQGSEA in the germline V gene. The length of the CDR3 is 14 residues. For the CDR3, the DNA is TGCAGCGTTGATCGACAGGGGTTGGGGTACGAGCAGTACTTC. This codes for CSVDRQGLGYEQYF.

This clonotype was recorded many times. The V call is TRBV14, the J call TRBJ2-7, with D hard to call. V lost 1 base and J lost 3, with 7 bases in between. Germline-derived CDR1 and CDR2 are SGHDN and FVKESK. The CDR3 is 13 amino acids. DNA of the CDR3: TGTGCCAGCAGCCAAGGAGTCAGCTACGAGCAGTACTTC. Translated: CASSQGVSYEQYF.

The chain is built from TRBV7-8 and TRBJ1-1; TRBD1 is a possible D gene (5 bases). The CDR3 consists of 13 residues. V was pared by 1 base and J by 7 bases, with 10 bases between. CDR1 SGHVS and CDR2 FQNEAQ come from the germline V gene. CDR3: CASSLVFGHEAFF. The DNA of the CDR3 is TGTGCCAGCAGCTTAGTCTTCGGACATGAAGCTTTCTTT.

The CDR3 nucleotides read TGTGCCAGCAGCACGTGGGAGACCCAGTACTTC. Translation gives CASSTWETQYF. V gene TRBV7-9 combines with J gene TRBJ2-5; D not resolved. Trimming removed 5 bases at V and 5 bases at J, with 6 bases between. CDR3 length: 11 amino acids. Germline CDR1 is SEHNR and CDR2 is FQNEAQ (reference sequence).

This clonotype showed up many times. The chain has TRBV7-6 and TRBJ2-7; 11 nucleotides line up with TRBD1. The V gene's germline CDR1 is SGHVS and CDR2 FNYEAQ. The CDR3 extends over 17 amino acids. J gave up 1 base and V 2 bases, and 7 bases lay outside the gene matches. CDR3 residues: CASSLRAGQGASYEQYF. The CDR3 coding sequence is TGTGCCAGCAGCTTAAGAGCTGGACAGGGGGCTTCCTACGAGCAGTACTTC.

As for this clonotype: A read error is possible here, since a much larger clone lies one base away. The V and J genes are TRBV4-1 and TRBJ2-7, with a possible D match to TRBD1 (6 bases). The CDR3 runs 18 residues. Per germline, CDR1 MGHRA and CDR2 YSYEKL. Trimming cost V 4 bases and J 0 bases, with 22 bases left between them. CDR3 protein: CASSRSLMSDRYSYEQYF. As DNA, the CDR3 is TGCGCCAGCAGCCGGTCGCTTATGAGTGACAGGTACTCCTACGAGCAGTACTTC.

The CDR3 nucleotides read TGTGCCAGCAGTCCCTTAGCGGGCTTAAACACCGGGGAGCTGTTTTTT. It is translated as CASSPLAGLNTGELFF. The chain joins TRBV28 to TRBJ2-2; 7 bases agree with TRBD2. The CDR3 length is 16 residues. The trim removed 5 bases at V and 2 bases at J, leaving 8 bases unmatched. Germline CDR1 MDHEN, CDR2 SYDVKM.

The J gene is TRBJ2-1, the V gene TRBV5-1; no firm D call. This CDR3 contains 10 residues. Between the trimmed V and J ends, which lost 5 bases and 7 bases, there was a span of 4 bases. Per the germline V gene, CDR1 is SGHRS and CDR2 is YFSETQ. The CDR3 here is CASSQNEQFF. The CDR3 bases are TGCGCCAGCAGTCAGAATGAGCAGTTCTTC. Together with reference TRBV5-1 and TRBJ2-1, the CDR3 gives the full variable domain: KAGVTQTPRYLIKTRGQQVTLSCSPISGHRSVSWYQQTPGQGLQFLFEYFSETQRNKGNFPGRFSGRQFSNSRSEMNVSTLELGDSALYLCASSQNEQFFGPGTRLTVL.

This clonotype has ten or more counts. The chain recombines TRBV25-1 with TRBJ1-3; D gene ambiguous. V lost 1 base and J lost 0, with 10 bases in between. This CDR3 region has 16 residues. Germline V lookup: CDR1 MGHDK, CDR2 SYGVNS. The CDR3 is CASSEFDYNSGNTIYF. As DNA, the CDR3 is TGTGCCAGCAGTGAATTCGACTATAACTCTGGAAACACCATATATTTT.